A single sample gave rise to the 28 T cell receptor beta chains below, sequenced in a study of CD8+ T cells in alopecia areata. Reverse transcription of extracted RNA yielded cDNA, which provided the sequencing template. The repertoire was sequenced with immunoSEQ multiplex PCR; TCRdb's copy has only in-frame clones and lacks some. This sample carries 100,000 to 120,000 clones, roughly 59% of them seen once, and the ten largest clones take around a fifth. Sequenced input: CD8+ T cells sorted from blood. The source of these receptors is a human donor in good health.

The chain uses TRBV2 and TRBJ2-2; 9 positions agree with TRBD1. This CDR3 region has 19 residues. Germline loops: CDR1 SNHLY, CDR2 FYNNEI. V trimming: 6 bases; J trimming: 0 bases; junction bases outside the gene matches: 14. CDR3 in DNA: TGTGCCAGCAGCGGGTCGTCCCGGGACAGGGCTGCGAACACCGGGGAGCTGTTTTTT. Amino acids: CASSGSSRDRAANTGELFF.

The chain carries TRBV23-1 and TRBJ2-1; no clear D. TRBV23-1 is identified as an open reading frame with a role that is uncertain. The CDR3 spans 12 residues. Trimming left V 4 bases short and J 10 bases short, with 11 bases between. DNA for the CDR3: TGCGCCAGCAGTCGGCACCCCCTCGAGCAGTTCTTC. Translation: CASSRHPLEQFF.

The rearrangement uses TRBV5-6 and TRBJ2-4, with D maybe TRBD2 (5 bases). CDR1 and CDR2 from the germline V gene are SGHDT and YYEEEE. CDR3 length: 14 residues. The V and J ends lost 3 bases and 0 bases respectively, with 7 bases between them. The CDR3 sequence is CASSSGLAKNIQYF. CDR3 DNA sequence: TGTGCCAGCAGCTCCGGACTAGCCAAAAACATTCAGTACTTC.

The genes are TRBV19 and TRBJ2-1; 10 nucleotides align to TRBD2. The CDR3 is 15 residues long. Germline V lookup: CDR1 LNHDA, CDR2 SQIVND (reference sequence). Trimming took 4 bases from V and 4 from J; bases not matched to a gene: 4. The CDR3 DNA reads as TGTGCCAGTAGTACATCTAGCGGGGGATACAATGAGCAGTTCTTC. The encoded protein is CASSTSSGGYNEQFF.

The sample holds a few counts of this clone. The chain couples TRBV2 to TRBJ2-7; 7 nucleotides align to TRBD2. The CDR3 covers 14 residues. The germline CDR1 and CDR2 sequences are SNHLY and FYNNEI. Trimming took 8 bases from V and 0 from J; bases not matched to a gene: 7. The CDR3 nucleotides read TGTGCCAGCCTGGGAGGGGAACCCTCCTACGAGCAGTACTTC. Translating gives CASLGGEPSYEQYF. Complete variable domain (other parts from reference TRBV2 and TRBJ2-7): EPEVTQTPSHQVTQMGQEVILRCVPISNHLYFYWYRQILGQKVEFLVSFYNNEISEKSEIFDDQFSVERPDGSNFTLKIRSTKLEDSAMYFCASLGGEPSYEQYFGPGTRLTVT.

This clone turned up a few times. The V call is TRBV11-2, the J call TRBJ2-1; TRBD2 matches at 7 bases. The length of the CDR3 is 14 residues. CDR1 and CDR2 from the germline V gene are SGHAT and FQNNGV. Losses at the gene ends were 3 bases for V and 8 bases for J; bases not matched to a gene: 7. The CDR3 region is CASSFAGGNYEQFF. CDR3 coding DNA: TGTGCCAGCAGCTTTGCCGGGGGGAACTATGAGCAGTTCTTC.

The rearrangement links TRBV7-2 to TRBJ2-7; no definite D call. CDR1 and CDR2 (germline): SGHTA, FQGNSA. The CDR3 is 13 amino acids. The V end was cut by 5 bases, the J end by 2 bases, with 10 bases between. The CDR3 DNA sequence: TGTGCCAGCAGCCTAAGGTTCCCCTACGAGCAGTACTTC. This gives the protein CASSLRFPYEQYF.

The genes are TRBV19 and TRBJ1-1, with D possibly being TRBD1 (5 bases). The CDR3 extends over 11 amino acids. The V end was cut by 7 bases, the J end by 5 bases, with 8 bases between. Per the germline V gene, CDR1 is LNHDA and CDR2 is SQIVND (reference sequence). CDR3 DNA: TGTGCCAGTATTCGGGGGACTGAAGCTTTCTTT. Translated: CASIRGTEAFF.

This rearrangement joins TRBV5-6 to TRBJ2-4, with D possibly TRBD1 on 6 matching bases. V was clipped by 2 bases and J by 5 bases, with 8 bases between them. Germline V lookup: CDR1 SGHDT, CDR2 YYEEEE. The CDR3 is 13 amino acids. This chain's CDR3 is CASSFGQQNIQYF. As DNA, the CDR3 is TGTGCCAGCAGCTTCGGACAGCAAAACATTCAGTACTTC.

CDR3 residues: CASSPPGQGPTGTQETQYF. CDR3 DNA sequence: TGTGCCAGCAGCCCACCTGGACAGGGCCCAACAGGCACCCAAGAGACCCAGTACTTC. The rearrangement joins TRBV13 to TRBJ2-5; TRBD1 agrees at 8 bases. This CDR3 region has 19 residues. The V gene's germline CDR1 is PRHDT and CDR2 FYEKMQ (reference sequence). J lost 1 base, V lost 5 bases, and 18 bases had no gene match.

CDR3 residues: CASSPGQESDGYTF. The DNA for the CDR3 is TGTGCCAGTAGTCCGGGACAGGAATCGGATGGCTACACCTTC. This chain joins TRBV19 and TRBJ1-2, with TRBD1 identical over 8 bases. Germline CDR1 reads LNHDA; CDR2 reads SQIVND (reference sequence). This CDR3 contains 14 residues. V lost 5 bases and J lost 6; bases outside the gene matches: 8.

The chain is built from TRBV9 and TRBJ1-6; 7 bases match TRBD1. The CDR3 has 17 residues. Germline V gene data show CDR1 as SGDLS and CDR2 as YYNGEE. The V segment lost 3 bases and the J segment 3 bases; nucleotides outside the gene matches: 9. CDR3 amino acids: CASSDRDRLIYNSPLHF. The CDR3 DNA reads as TGTGCCAGCAGCGATCGGGACAGACTAATCTATAATTCACCCCTCCACTTT.

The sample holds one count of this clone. CDR3 region: CASGGERVNEQFF. In DNA, the CDR3 is TGTGCCAGTGGAGGGGAGCGGGTCAATGAGCAGTTCTTC. The rearrangement joins TRBV13 to TRBJ2-1; weak D call: TRBD2 (6 bases). The V end was cut by 9 bases, the J end by 6 bases, with 15 bases between. The CDR3 runs to 13 residues. The germline V gene encodes CDR1 PRHDT and CDR2 FYEKMQ (reference sequence).

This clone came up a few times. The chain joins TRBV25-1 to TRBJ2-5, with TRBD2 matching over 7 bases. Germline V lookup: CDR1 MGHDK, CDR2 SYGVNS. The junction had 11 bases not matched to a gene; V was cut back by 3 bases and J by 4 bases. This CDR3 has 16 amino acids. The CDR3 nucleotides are TGTGCCAGCAGTGATTTCTTAAGCGGGGCGTCAGAGACCCAGTACTTC. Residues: CASSDFLSGASETQYF.

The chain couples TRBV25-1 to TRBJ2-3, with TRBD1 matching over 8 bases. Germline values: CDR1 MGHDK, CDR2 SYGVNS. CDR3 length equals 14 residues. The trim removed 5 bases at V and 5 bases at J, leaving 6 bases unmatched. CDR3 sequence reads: CASSRKTGGDTQYF. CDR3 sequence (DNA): TGTGCCAGCAGTAGAAAAACAGGGGGAGATACGCAGTATTTT.

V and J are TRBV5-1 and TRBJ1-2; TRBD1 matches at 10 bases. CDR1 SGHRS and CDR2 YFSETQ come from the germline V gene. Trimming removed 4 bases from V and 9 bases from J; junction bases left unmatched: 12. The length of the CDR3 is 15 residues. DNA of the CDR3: TGCGCCAGCAGCAGTGACAGGGGGCCCTCGTATCGCTACACCTTC. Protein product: CASSSDRGPSYRYTF.

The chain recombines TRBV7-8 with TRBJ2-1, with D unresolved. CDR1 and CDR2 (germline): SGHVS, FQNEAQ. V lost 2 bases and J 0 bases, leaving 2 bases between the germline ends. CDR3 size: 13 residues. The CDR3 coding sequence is TGTGCCAGCAGCTTAAGCTCCTACAATGAGCAGTTCTTC. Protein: CASSLSSYNEQFF.

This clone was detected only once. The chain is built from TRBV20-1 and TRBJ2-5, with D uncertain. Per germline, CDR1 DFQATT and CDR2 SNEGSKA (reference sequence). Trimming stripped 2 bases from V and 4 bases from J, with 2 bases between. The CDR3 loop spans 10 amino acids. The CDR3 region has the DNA TGCAGTGCTAGATCAGAGACCCAGTACTTC. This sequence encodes CSARSETQYF.

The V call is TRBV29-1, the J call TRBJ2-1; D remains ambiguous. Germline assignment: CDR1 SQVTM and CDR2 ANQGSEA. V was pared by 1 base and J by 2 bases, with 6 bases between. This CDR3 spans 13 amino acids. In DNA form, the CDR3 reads TGCAGCGTTGAAGCCCAACCCTACAATGAGCAGTTCTTC. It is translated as CSVEAQPYNEQFF.

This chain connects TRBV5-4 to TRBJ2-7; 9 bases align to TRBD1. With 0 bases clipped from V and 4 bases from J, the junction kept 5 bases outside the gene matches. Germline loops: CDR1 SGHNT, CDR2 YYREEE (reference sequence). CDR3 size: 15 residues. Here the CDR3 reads CASSLGQGEWYEQYF. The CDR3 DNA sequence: TGTGCCAGCAGCTTGGGACAGGGGGAATGGTACGAGCAGTACTTC. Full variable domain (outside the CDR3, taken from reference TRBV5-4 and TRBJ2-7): ETGVTQSPTHLIKTRGQQVTLRCSSQSGHNTVSWYQQALGQGPQFIFQYYREEENGRGNFPPRFSGLQFPNYSSELNVNALELDDSALYLCASSLGQGEWYEQYFGPGTRLTVT.

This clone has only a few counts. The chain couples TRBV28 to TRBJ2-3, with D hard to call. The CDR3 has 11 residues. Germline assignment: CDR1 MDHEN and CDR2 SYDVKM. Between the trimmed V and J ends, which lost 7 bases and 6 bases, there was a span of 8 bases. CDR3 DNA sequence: TGTGCCAGCACTCTGGGGGATACGCAGTATTTT. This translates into CASTLGDTQYF.

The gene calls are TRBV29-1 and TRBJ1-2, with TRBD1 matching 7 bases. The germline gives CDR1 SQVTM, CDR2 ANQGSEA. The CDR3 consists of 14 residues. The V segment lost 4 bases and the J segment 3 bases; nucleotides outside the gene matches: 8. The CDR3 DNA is TGCAGCGTTGTAACAGGGGTCGGGTACTATGGCTACACCTTC. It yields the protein CSVVTGVGYYGYTF.

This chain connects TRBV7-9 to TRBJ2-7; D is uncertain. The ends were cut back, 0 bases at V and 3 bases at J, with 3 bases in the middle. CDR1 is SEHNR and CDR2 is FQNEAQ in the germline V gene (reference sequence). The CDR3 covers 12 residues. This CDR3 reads CASSLAVYEQYF. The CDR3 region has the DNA TGTGCCAGCAGCTTAGCGGTCTACGAGCAGTACTTC.

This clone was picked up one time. CDR3 in amino acids: CATSRDRLGEGEQYF. The CDR3 coding sequence is TGTGCCACCAGCAGAGATCGGTTAGGGGAGGGCGAGCAGTACTTC. The rearrangement links TRBV15 to TRBJ2-7, with 7 bases lining up with TRBD2. The CDR3 has 15 residues. The trim removed 0 bases at V and 6 bases at J, leaving 8 bases unmatched. The germline V gene encodes CDR1 LNHNV and CDR2 YYDKDF (reference sequence).

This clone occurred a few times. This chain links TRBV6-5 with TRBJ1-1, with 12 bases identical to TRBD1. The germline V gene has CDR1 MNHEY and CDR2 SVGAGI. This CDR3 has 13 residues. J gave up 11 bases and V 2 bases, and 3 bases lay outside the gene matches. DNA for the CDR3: TGTGCCAGCAGTTACGGGACAGGGGGCAGTGCTTTCTTT. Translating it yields CASSYGTGGSAFF.

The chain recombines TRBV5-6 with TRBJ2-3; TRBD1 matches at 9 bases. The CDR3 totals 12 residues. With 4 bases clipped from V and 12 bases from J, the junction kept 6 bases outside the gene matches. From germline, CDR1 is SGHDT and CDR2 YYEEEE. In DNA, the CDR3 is TGTGCCAGCAGCCTGGGACAGGGAGAACAGTATTTT. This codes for CASSLGQGEQYF.

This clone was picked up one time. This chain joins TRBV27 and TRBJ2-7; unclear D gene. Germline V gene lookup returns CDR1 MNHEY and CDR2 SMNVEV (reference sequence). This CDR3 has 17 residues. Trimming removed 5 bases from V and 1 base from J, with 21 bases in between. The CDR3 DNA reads TGTGCCAGCAGTCCCCTCCCGGGCACCGACACATCCTACGAGCAGTACTTC. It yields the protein CASSPLPGTDTSYEQYF.

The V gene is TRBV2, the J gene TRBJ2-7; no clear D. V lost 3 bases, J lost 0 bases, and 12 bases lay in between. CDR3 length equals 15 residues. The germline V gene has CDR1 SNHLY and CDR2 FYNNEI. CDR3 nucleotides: TGTGCCAGCAGTGACCAGGCTGAGGACTCCTACGAGCAGTACTTC. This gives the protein CASSDQAEDSYEQYF.